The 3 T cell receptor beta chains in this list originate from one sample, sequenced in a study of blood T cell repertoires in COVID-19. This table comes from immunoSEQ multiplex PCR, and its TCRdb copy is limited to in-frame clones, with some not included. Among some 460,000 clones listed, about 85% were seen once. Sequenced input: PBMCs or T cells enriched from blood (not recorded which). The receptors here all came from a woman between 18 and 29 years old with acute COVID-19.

The CDR3 loop is CASSSDRGRSYEQYF. CDR3 nucleotide sequence: TGTGCCAGCAGCTCAGACAGGGGTCGCTCCTACGAGCAGTACTTC. The chain links TRBV7-9 to TRBJ2-7; 8 bases line up with TRBD1. The J segment lost 0 bases and the V segment lost 4 bases, leaving 5 bases of the junction unmatched. Germline loops: CDR1 SEHNR, CDR2 FQNEAQ (reference sequence). The CDR3 has 15 residues. Complete variable domain (other parts from reference TRBV7-9 and TRBJ2-7): DTGVSQNPRHKITKRGQNVTFRCDPISEHNRLYWYRQTLGQGPEFLTYFQNEAQLEKSRLLSDRFSAERPKGSFSTLEIQRTEQGDSAMYLCASSSDRGRSYEQYFGPGTRLTVT.

CDR3 protein: CSVAQGAGELFF. Here the CDR3 DNA reads TGCAGCGTTGCACAGGGGGCCGGGGAGCTGTTTTTT. The chain couples TRBV29-1 to TRBJ2-2, with 8 bases matching TRBD1. Germline CDR1 SQVTM, CDR2 ANQGSEA. The CDR3 runs 12 residues. Trimming removed 4 bases from V and 6 bases from J; junction bases left unmatched: 1.

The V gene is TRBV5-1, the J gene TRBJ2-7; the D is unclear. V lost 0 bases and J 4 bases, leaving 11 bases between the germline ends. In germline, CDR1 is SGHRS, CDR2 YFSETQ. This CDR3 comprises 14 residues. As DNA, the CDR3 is TGCGCCAGCAGCTTGGCGTCAGAAAAATACGAGCAGTACTTC. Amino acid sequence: CASSLASEKYEQYF.